These 32 T cell receptor beta chains originate from one sample sequenced in a study of blood T cell repertoires in COVID-19. The table came from immunoSEQ multiplex PCR; TCRdb's copy has only in-frame clones and leaves some out. The table shows approximately 30,000 clones, with approximately 83% occurring only once. Sequencing was carried out using peripheral blood. The receptors stem from a human donor in a cohort sampled during active COVID-19.

The rearrangement links TRBV5-1 to TRBJ1-3; 9 bases fit TRBD1. Germline V gene data show CDR1 as SGHRS and CDR2 as YFSETQ. There are 15 residues in the CDR3. J was trimmed by 1 base and V by 5 bases; bases with no gene match: 4. Here the CDR3 reads CASRAGTGSGNTIYF. The CDR3, as DNA: TGCGCCAGCAGAGCCGGGACAGGGTCTGGAAACACCATATATTTT. The full variable domain, rest sourced from reference TRBV5-1 and TRBJ1-3, is KAGVTQTPRYLIKTRGQQVTLSCSPISGHRSVSWYQQTPGQGLQFLFEYFSETQRNKGNFPGRFSGRQFSNSRSEMNVSTLELGDSALYLCASRAGTGSGNTIYFGEGSWLTVV.

The J gene is TRBJ2-7, the V gene TRBV19; tentative D call: TRBD2 (6 bases). The CDR3 is made up of 15 amino acids. V gave up 6 bases and J gave up 1 base, with 16 bases separating them. The germline V gene encodes CDR1 LNHDA and CDR2 SQIVND (reference sequence). CDR3 sequence reads: CASSSGTAGSYEQYF. In DNA form, the CDR3 reads TGTGCCAGTAGCTCCGGGACTGCAGGGTCCTACGAGCAGTACTTC.

This chain connects TRBV18 to TRBJ1-6; D possibly corresponds to TRBD1 (5 bases). The CDR3 has 15 residues. Trimming left V 0 bases short and J 10 bases short, with 13 bases between. Germline V gene data show CDR1 as KGHSH and CDR2 as LQKENI. CDR3 sequence (DNA): TGTGCCAGCTCACCACCGGGCAGGGTGGCATCACCCCTCCACTTT. Amino acid sequence: CASSPPGRVASPLHF.

This clone was counted a few times. Here the CDR3 reads CASSPLIMNRPNNEQFF. Written as DNA, the CDR3 is TGTGCCAGCTCACCACTTATAATGAACAGACCTAACAATGAGCAGTTCTTC. The gene calls are TRBV18 and TRBJ2-1, with D unclear. The CDR3 covers 17 residues. Germline V gene sequence: CDR1 KGHSH, CDR2 LQKENI. V lost 1 base and J lost 5, with 18 bases in between.

DNA of the CDR3: TGTGCCAGCAGCCAGGCCACGGGATGGGATATTGTGGATGAGCAGTTCTTC. It specifies CASSQATGWDIVDEQFF. The chain is built from TRBV5-4 and TRBJ2-1; a possible D gene is TRBD2 (5 bases). V shed 4 bases and J shed 8 bases, with 25 bases lying between them. The CDR3 has 17 amino acids. Germline CDR1 reads SGHNT; CDR2 reads YYREEE (reference sequence).

This clone was detected only a few times. This chain joins TRBV10-3 and TRBJ2-3; TRBD1 aligns across 10 bases. Trimming at V came to 7 bases and at J to 3 bases, leaving 1 base not matched to a gene. The germline CDR1 and CDR2 sequences are ENHRY and SYGVKD. This CDR3 comprises 13 residues. The CDR3 nucleotides are TGTGCCATCATGGGACAGGGGACAGATACGCAGTATTTT. Its translation: CAIMGQGTDTQYF.

This chain links TRBV4-2 with TRBJ2-7, with a weak D call TRBD2 (6 bases). The CDR3 length is 16 residues. From germline, CDR1 is LGHNA and CDR2 YNFKEQ. The V gene lost 0 bases and the J gene lost 0 bases, with 12 bases spanning the gap. The chain's CDR3 is CASSQDLGGSSYEQYF. The CDR3 DNA is TGTGCCAGCAGCCAAGATCTGGGGGGATCCTCCTACGAGCAGTACTTC.

The chain has TRBV7-6 and TRBJ1-1; tentative D call: TRBD1 (5 bases). Germline assignment: CDR1 SGHVS and CDR2 FNYEAQ. V was pared by 5 bases and J by 1 base, with 17 bases between. This CDR3 comprises 16 residues. CDR3 in DNA: TGTGCCAGCAGCACCGTCCTCGGGACTAGGAACACTGAAGCTTTCTTT. Its protein is CASSTVLGTRNTEAFF.

The J gene is TRBJ2-1, the V gene TRBV6-2 or TRBV6-3, with unresolved D. CDR3 size: 11 residues. V was trimmed by 6 bases and J by 7 bases, leaving 7 bases between them. Per the germline V gene, CDR1 is MNHEY and CDR2 is SVGEGT. The CDR3 DNA sequence: TGTGCCAGCAGCCACGGTAATGAGCAGTTCTTC. This codes for CASSHGNEQFF.

The chain recombines TRBV6-6 with TRBJ2-7; a possible D gene is TRBD2 (5 bases). V was trimmed by 7 bases and J by 5 bases, leaving 18 bases between them. Germline CDR1 is MNHNY and CDR2 is SVGAGI (reference sequence). The CDR3 has 14 amino acids. The CDR3 nucleotides are TGTGCCAGCAAGAGAGGGCAGGTCAACGACGAGCAGTACTTC. The encoded protein is CASKRGQVNDEQYF.

The CDR3 region is CASSSSGGADTQYF. The CDR3 DNA reads as TGTGCCAGCAGCTCATCAGGGGGCGCGGATACGCAGTATTTT. V and J are TRBV7-3 and TRBJ2-3, with 8 bases lining up with TRBD1. This CDR3 region has 14 residues. With 4 bases clipped from V and 6 bases from J, the junction kept 6 bases outside the gene matches. Germline V CDR1 and CDR2: SGHTA, FQGTGA.

The J gene is TRBJ1-3, the V gene TRBV6-6; D is ambiguous. Trimming took 2 bases from V and 4 from J, leaving 12 bases between them. The CDR3 is 15 amino acids. The germline gives CDR1 MNHNY, CDR2 SVGAGI (reference sequence). DNA of the CDR3: TGTGCCAGCAGTTACCCCCCCGGGGTAGGAAACACCATATATTTT. Its translation is CASSYPPGVGNTIYF.

The CDR3: CASSPGAGELFF. For the CDR3, the DNA is TGCGCCAGCAGCCCGGGGGCCGGGGAGCTGTTTTTT. This sequence joins TRBV5-1 and TRBJ2-2; D is possibly TRBD2 (6 bases). Between the trimmed V and J ends, which lost 4 bases and 6 bases, there was a span of 7 bases. Germline CDR1 SGHRS, CDR2 YFSETQ. The CDR3 contains 12 residues.

The J gene is TRBJ2-5, the V gene TRBV2; the match to TRBD1 covers 8 bases. The CDR3 has 14 amino acids. Germline assignment: CDR1 SNHLY and CDR2 FYNNEI. V was pared by 6 bases and J by 7 bases, with 10 bases of the junction left unmatched. The DNA of the CDR3 is TGTGCCAGCAGGCCCAGGACAGGGTTGGGGACCCAGTACTTC. Its translation: CASRPRTGLGTQYF.

V usage is TRBV3-1 (or the pseudogene TRBV3-2) and J usage is TRBJ2-7; D remains unclear. Germline assignment: CDR1 LGHDT and CDR2 YNNKEL (reference sequence). Trimming pared 2 bases from V and 0 bases from J, leaving 5 bases between. The CDR3 length is 13 residues. The CDR3 coding sequence is TGTGCCAGCAGCCAACACTTCTCCTACGAGCAGTACTTC. Translation: CASSQHFSYEQYF.

The chain is built from TRBV7-9 and TRBJ1-3, with D perhaps matching TRBD1 (5 bases). Trimming removed 5 bases from V and 8 bases from J, with 7 bases in between. Germline values: CDR1 SEHNR, CDR2 FQNEAQ (reference sequence). There are 11 residues in the CDR3. CDR3 in amino acids: CASSKQDTIYF. As DNA, the CDR3 is TGTGCCAGCAGCAAACAGGACACCATATATTTT.

This chain joins TRBV3-1 (or the pseudogene TRBV3-2) and TRBJ1-1; D gene ambiguous. Germline V gene lookup returns CDR1 LGHDT and CDR2 YNNKEL (reference sequence). The ends were cut back, 4 bases at V and 0 bases at J, with 9 bases in the middle. The CDR3 has 14 amino acids. The CDR3 spells CASSRPAMNTEAFF. CDR3 DNA sequence: TGTGCCAGCAGCCGTCCCGCTATGAACACTGAAGCTTTCTTT.

V usage is TRBV5-5 and J usage is TRBJ1-2; TRBD1 is a possible D gene (5 bases). Trimming stripped 2 bases from V and 6 bases from J, with 14 bases between. Germline assignment: CDR1 SGHKS and CDR2 YYEKEE (reference sequence). CDR3 length: 14 amino acids. CDR3 loop: CASSLEDSNHGYTF. CDR3 DNA sequence: TGTGCCAGCAGCTTAGAAGACAGTAATCATGGCTACACCTTC.

This clone was recorded once. The chain links TRBV28 to TRBJ1-3; no clear D. CDR1 is MDHEN, CDR2 SYDVKM, per germline. CDR3 size: 15 residues. V gave up 4 bases and J gave up 4 bases, with 14 bases separating them. The chain's CDR3 is CASSSRGRVGNTIYF. DNA for the CDR3: TGTGCCAGCAGTTCAAGAGGGCGCGTGGGAAACACCATATATTTT.

This chain uses TRBV28 with TRBJ2-7; TRBD1 might be the D (5 bases). Between the trimmed V and J ends, which lost 10 bases and 2 bases, there was a span of 9 bases. The germline V gene encodes CDR1 MDHEN and CDR2 SYDVKM. The CDR3 has 11 residues. The CDR3 DNA reads as TGTGCCACTGGACAAACCTACGAGCAGTACTTC. Amino acid sequence: CATGQTYEQYF.

This chain links TRBV29-1 with TRBJ1-1, with D uncertain. V lost 5 bases to trimming and J lost 4 bases, with 20 bases between them. Germline CDR1 and CDR2: SQVTM and ANQGSEA. The CDR3 consists of 15 residues. The CDR3 spells CSVSRVGSESTEAFF. The DNA of the CDR3 is TGCAGCGTTTCGCGAGTGGGGAGCGAGAGCACTGAAGCTTTCTTT.

J is TRBJ2-7 and V is TRBV10-3, with 8 bases lining up with TRBD1. Trimming at V came to 5 bases and at J to 4 bases, leaving 4 bases not matched to a gene. CDR3 length: 13 residues. Germline CDR1 reads ENHRY; CDR2 reads SYGVKD. CDR3 loop: CAISRGQDYEQYF. The CDR3 nucleotides are TGTGCCATCAGTCGGGGACAGGATTACGAGCAGTACTTC.

The chain is built from TRBV9 and TRBJ2-2; TRBD1 is a possible D gene (5 bases). Germline CDR1 and CDR2: SGDLS and YYNGEE. The CDR3 covers 16 residues. The germline V and J ends were trimmed by 5 bases and 2 bases, with 16 bases remaining between them. The CDR3 sequence: CASSMWMGPNTGELFF. CDR3 DNA: TGTGCCAGCAGTATGTGGATGGGGCCTAACACCGGGGAGCTGTTTTTT.

The V call is TRBV7-3, the J call TRBJ1-1, with D perhaps TRBD1 (6 bases). V lost 4 bases, J lost 0 bases, and 9 bases lay in between. The CDR3 runs to 14 residues. CDR1 SGHTA and CDR2 FQGTGA come from the germline V gene. The CDR3 nucleotides read TGTGCCAGCAGCTCAGGGGACCTGAACACTGAAGCTTTCTTT. Its translation is CASSSGDLNTEAFF.

The genes are TRBV4-1 and TRBJ1-2; the match to TRBD1 covers 7 bases. The germline V gene has CDR1 MGHRA and CDR2 YSYEKL. This CDR3 spans 13 amino acids. V shed 4 bases, J shed 2 bases, and the junction held 1 base outside the gene matches. Written as DNA, the CDR3 is TGCGCCAGCAGCCCGGACAGGAACTATGGCTACACCTTC. Protein product: CASSPDRNYGYTF.

This clone was observed a handful of times. V and J are TRBV28 and TRBJ1-5, with D maybe TRBD1 (5 bases). The V end was cut by 5 bases, the J end by 0 bases, with 14 bases between. The V gene's germline CDR1 is MDHEN and CDR2 SYDVKM. The CDR3 extends over 16 amino acids. CDR3 DNA sequence: TGTGCCAGCAGTCTCTCCGGGGGATATAGCAATCAGCCCCAGCATTTT. It encodes CASSLSGGYSNQPQHF.

The chain employs TRBV7-2 and TRBJ1-3, with no clear D. Trimming removed 5 bases from V and 0 bases from J, with 11 bases in between. Per germline, CDR1 SGHTA and CDR2 FQGNSA. This CDR3 is 15 amino acids long. The CDR3 spells CASSRTRNSGNTIYF. The CDR3 nucleotides read TGTGCCAGCAGCCGCACTAGGAACTCTGGAAACACCATATATTTT.

V is TRBV15 and J is TRBJ2-3; 8 nucleotides match TRBD2. Germline V gene lookup returns CDR1 LNHNV and CDR2 YYDKDF (reference sequence). This CDR3 contains 18 residues. V was pared by 1 base and J by 2 bases, with 11 bases of the junction left unmatched. In DNA, the CDR3 is TGTGCCACCAGCAGAGGGGGACTCGCGGGGGGCCTCACAGATACGCAGTATTTT. This codes for CATSRGGLAGGLTDTQYF.

This rearrangement joins TRBV4-3 to TRBJ2-2, with D maybe TRBD1 (6 bases). Germline assignment: CDR1 LGHNA and CDR2 YSLEER. Deletions cut 0 bases from V and 0 bases from J, with 23 bases between. The CDR3 contains 21 residues. The CDR3 coding sequence is TGCGCCAGCAGCCAAGAATGGGGGATGGGGATAGGACAGACGAACACCGGGGAGCTGTTTTTT. Its translation: CASSQEWGMGIGQTNTGELFF.

The table lists this clone with a count of one. This chain connects TRBV7-9 to TRBJ2-7; D might be TRBD1 (6 bases). V was trimmed by 5 bases and J by 5 bases, leaving 19 bases between them. This CDR3 has 15 residues. In germline, CDR1 is SEHNR, CDR2 FQNEAQ (reference sequence). The CDR3 DNA sequence: TGTGCCAGCAGCCAACAGGGCCCGGGCCGGGACGAGCAGTACTTC. Its protein product is CASSQQGPGRDEQYF.

V and J are TRBV15 and TRBJ2-5, with TRBD1 matching over 8 bases. Germline V gene data show CDR1 as LNHNV and CDR2 as YYDKDF (reference sequence). Germline trimming cut 7 bases from V and 4 bases from J; bases unmatched to any gene: 5. This CDR3 region has 13 residues. The CDR3 DNA sequence: TGTGCCACCAAAAAGACAGGGGTAGAGACCCAGTACTTC. Its protein product is CATKKTGVETQYF.

This clone was detected only a few times. The chain is built from TRBV15 and TRBJ1-4, with a possible D match to TRBD1 (5 bases). V gave up 0 bases and J gave up 4 bases, with 21 bases separating them. Germline V gene data show CDR1 as LNHNV and CDR2 as YYDKDF (reference sequence). CDR3 length: 19 residues. The CDR3: CATSRDRGKVRPGNEKLFF. The CDR3 DNA follows: TGTGCCACCAGCAGAGATAGGGGCAAGGTAAGACCAGGTAATGAAAAACTGTTTTTT.